One and the same sample provided the 30 T cell receptor beta chains below, sequenced in a study of post-analysis software for immune sequencing data. Their antigen targets remain unknown. Regarding the study as a whole: The study found TRBV5-6, TRBV5-1 and TRBV20-1 among five TRBV segments more frequent in patients than controls.

Prepared TCR beta cDNA libraries contained unique molecular identifiers. TCRdb reanalysed the PCR reads using MiXCR and keeps one entry per CDR3 protein. The top ten clones hold roughly 4.4% of a sample with 750,000 to 950,000 distinct CDR3 sequences, 53% of them seen once. The sample consisted of blood. The receptors derive from a girl between 10 and 17 years old with multiple sclerosis.

CDR3 sequence reads: CASSLDPGSYGYTF. Written as DNA, the CDR3 is TGTGCCAGCAGCTTAGACCCAGGCTCCTATGGCTACACCTTC. J is TRBJ1-2 and V is TRBV11-2; D gene uncertain. Germline V gene data show CDR1 as SGHAT and CDR2 as FQNNGV. V lost 0 bases and J lost 4, with 9 bases in between. The CDR3 is 14 residues long.

The gene calls are TRBV6-5 and TRBJ2-2, with D tentatively TRBD1 or TRBD2 (5 bases each). The germline V gene encodes CDR1 MNHEY and CDR2 SVGAGI. The CDR3 is made up of 12 amino acids. The V end was cut by 8 bases, the J end by 1 base, with 5 bases between. CDR3 residues: CASGGNTGELFF. Here the CDR3 DNA reads TGTGCCAGCGGGGGGAACACCGGGGAGCTGTTTTTT.

V is TRBV5-8 and J is TRBJ2-3; 9 bases fit TRBD1. The length of the CDR3 is 14 residues. The V segment lost 4 bases and the J segment 5 bases; nucleotides outside the gene matches: 5. CDR1 is SGHTS, CDR2 YDEGEE, per germline. The CDR3 sequence is CASSVDRGGDTQYF. DNA of the CDR3: TGTGCCAGCAGCGTGGACAGGGGTGGAGATACGCAGTATTTT. Together with reference TRBV5-8 and TRBJ2-3, the CDR3 gives the full variable domain: EAGVTQSPTHLIKTRGQQATLRCSPISGHTSVYWYQQALGLGLQFLLWYDEGEERNRGNFPPRFSGRQFPNYSSELNVNALELEDSALYLCASSVDRGGDTQYFGPGTRLTVL.

This clonotype was counted only a few times. The chain couples TRBV29-1 to TRBJ1-2; no clear D gene. This CDR3 spans 13 amino acids. Trimming stripped 7 bases from V and 2 bases from J, with 14 bases between. Germline V CDR1 and CDR2: SQVTM, ANQGSEA. This chain's CDR3 is CSGSMGANYGYTF. DNA of the CDR3: TGCAGCGGCTCAATGGGCGCCAACTATGGCTACACCTTC.

This clonotype has only a few counts. The chain employs TRBV20-1 and TRBJ1-5; 8 bases match TRBD1. Germline CDR1 DFQATT, CDR2 SNEGSKA (reference sequence). The V gene end was trimmed by 6 bases and the J gene end by 8 bases; junction bases not matched to a gene: 15. The CDR3 has 15 residues. CDR3 region: CSANRPGQVTEPQHF. In nucleotides, the CDR3 is TGCAGTGCGAATCGACCGGGACAGGTAACGGAGCCCCAGCATTTT.

This clonotype was seen a handful of times. The rearrangement links TRBV20-1 to TRBJ2-1; possibly TRBD1 for D (6 bases). V was shortened by 4 bases and J by 7 bases, with 17 bases between the two germline ends. The germline CDR1 and CDR2 sequences are DFQATT and SNEGSKA (reference sequence). The CDR3 length is 14 residues. CDR3 bases: TGCAGTGCTAACGGCCACAGGGTCGGGAATGAGCAGTTCTTC. This encodes CSANGHRVGNEQFF.

This clonotype has only one observation. This sequence joins TRBV7-9 and TRBJ2-5; no clear D gene. The DNA end is a closer match to TRBJ2-7, so the J assignment may be wrong. CDR1 and CDR2 (germline): SEHNR, FQNEAQ (reference sequence). The CDR3 sequence is 14 residues long. The CDR3 spells CASSLGGYASEQYF. CDR3 sequence (DNA): TGTGCCAGCAGCTTAGGAGGCTACGCCTCCGAGCAGTACTTC.

The sample holds one count of this clonotype. The V call is TRBV7-3, the J call TRBJ2-4; D is uncertain. The germline gives CDR1 SGHTA, CDR2 FQGTGA. Trimming removed 4 bases from V and 12 bases from J, with 16 bases in between. This CDR3 contains 13 residues. The CDR3, as DNA: TGTGCCAGCAGCTCTAGAGGAAGGGTACATCAGTACTTC. This codes for CASSSRGRVHQYF.

The chain is built from TRBV6-1 and TRBJ1-2; 10 bases are shared with TRBD1. Germline V gives CDR1 MNHNS, CDR2 SASEGT. The length of the CDR3 is 21 residues. V was pared by 5 bases and J by 2 bases, with 23 bases of the junction left unmatched. The CDR3 reads CASSPSVSGTGVRRRNYGYTF. The CDR3 bases are TGTGCCAGCAGTCCATCAGTCTCCGGGACAGGGGTACGCAGGAGGAACTATGGCTACACCTTC.

Turning to this clonotype: One end of the junction fails to match germline, which may point to a read error. The rearrangement joins TRBV7-2 to TRBJ1-2; D might be TRBD1 (6 bases). This CDR3 has 16 amino acids. The germline V gene encodes CDR1 SGHTA and CDR2 FQGNSA. The CDR3 DNA is TGTGCCAGCAGCTTAGATCTTGGGGGGGGGCCGAGTGGCTACACCTTT. Encoded protein: CASSLDLGGGPSGYTF.

This clonotype has more than one count but fewer than ten. V is TRBV9 and J is TRBJ2-5, with 14 bases fitting TRBD2. The CDR3 has 18 residues. Germline lookup yields CDR1 SGDLS and CDR2 YYNGEE. The V segment lost 3 bases and the J segment 0 bases; nucleotides outside the gene matches: 7. CDR3 in DNA: TGTGCCAGCAGCGAGGGGACTAGCGGGGGAGCGTACCAAGAGACCCAGTACTTC. It encodes CASSEGTSGGAYQETQYF.

CDR3 sequence (DNA): TGTGCCAGCAGCGGATTTGACTACACAGATACGCAGTATTTT. Protein sequence: CASSGFDYTDTQYF. This chain joins TRBV7-9 and TRBJ2-3; D possibly corresponds to TRBD2 (5 bases). Germline CDR1 is SEHNR and CDR2 is FQNEAQ (reference sequence). V shed 5 bases and J shed 2 bases, with 11 bases lying between them. This CDR3 comprises 14 residues.

For this clonotype: One end of the junction fails to match germline, which may point to a read error. V is TRBV29-1 and J is TRBJ2-5; D gene uncertain. The CDR3 consists of 13 residues. The germline CDR1 and CDR2 sequences are SQVTM and ANQGSEA. The CDR3 is CSVVTAFQETRYF. Written as DNA, the CDR3 is TGCAGCGTTGTGACCGCGTTCCAAGAGACCCGGTACTTC.

This clonotype was counted only a few times. The V gene is TRBV2, the J gene TRBJ2-1; 10 nucleotides match TRBD1. The germline V gene encodes CDR1 SNHLY and CDR2 FYNNEI. Trimming took 4 bases from V and 9 from J; bases not matched to a gene: 6. The CDR3 spans 14 residues. CDR3 residues: CASSVGQGSGEQFF. Here the CDR3 DNA reads TGTGCCAGCAGTGTGGGACAGGGGAGCGGTGAGCAGTTCTTC.

This clonotype has just a few counts. The chain joins TRBV14 to TRBJ2-3, with unresolved D. The ends were cut back, 1 base at V and 3 bases at J, with 11 bases in the middle. The germline gives CDR1 SGHDN, CDR2 FVKESK. The CDR3 extends over 15 amino acids. The CDR3 region is CASSQGLSRTDTQYF. The CDR3 coding sequence is TGTGCCAGCAGCCAAGGCCTCTCCAGGACAGATACGCAGTATTTT. The full variable domain, its missing parts supplied by reference TRBV14 and TRBJ2-3, is EAGVTQFPSHSVIEKGQTVTLRCDPISGHDNLYWYRRVMGKEIKFLLHFVKESKQDESGMPNNRFLAERTGGTYSTLKVQPAELEDSGVYFCASSQGLSRTDTQYFGPGTRLTVL.

The V and J genes are TRBV20-1 and TRBJ1-6; the D gene is possibly TRBD1 (6 bases). This CDR3 has 15 residues. Germline values: CDR1 DFQATT, CDR2 SNEGSKA (reference sequence). The V end was cut by 5 bases, the J end by 0 bases, with 11 bases between. The CDR3 DNA follows: TGCAGTGCTGGAGGGGGAAGCTCCTATAATTCACCCCTCCACTTT. Translation: CSAGGGSSYNSPLHF.

This chain connects TRBV29-1 to TRBJ1-2; D may be TRBD1 (6 bases). The CDR3 runs to 12 residues. From germline, CDR1 is SQVTM and CDR2 ANQGSEA. V was cut by 7 bases and J by 8 bases, with 17 bases left in between. The CDR3 sequence: CSAPGVKGGYTF. CDR3 in DNA: TGCAGCGCTCCAGGGGTAAAGGGAGGCTACACCTTC.

This clonotype has only a few counts. This chain uses TRBV7-2 with TRBJ2-5, with D perhaps TRBD2 (6 bases). The V end lost 3 bases, the J end lost 1 base, and 15 bases lay between the germline ends. The length of the CDR3 is 16 residues. Germline V gene data show CDR1 as SGHTA and CDR2 as FQGNSA. The CDR3 DNA reads as TGTGCCAGCAGCTTGCAGGGACTCCGGGGCCAAGAGACCCAGTACTTC. Translation: CASSLQGLRGQETQYF.

The chain uses TRBV12-3 or TRBV12-4 and TRBJ1-4; D gene ambiguous. The CDR3 extends over 15 amino acids. The germline V and J ends were trimmed by 1 base and 4 bases, with 10 bases remaining between them. CDR3 in amino acids: CASSLVFGDNEKLFF. CDR3 DNA sequence: TGTGCCAGCAGTTTAGTATTCGGCGATAATGAAAAACTGTTTTTT.

A note on this clonotype: The germline gene is not matched at one end of the junction; a read error may be the cause. V is TRBV5-1 and J is TRBJ2-7; D might be TRBD1 or TRBD2, each matching 5 bases. This CDR3 is built from 13 residues. The germline V gene encodes CDR1 SGHRS and CDR2 YFSETQ. CDR3 sequence reads: CASSRDGAYEQYF. The CDR3 DNA follows: TGTGCCAGCAGTCGGGACGGTGCTTACGAGCAGTACTTC.

As for this clonotype: At one boundary the junction diverges from the germline segment, which might be a read error. The chain links TRBV12-3 or TRBV12-4 to TRBJ2-5; D not certain. The CDR3 length is 11 residues. This CDR3 reads CVSSIQETQYF. The CDR3, as DNA: TGTGTCAGCAGCATTCAAGAGACCCAGTACTTC.

The rearrangement uses TRBV15 and TRBJ2-7; 10 bases are a match to TRBD1. Germline CDR1 is LNHNV and CDR2 is YYDKDF (reference sequence). V was clipped by 9 bases and J by 9 bases; unmatched bases: 26. The CDR3 consists of 18 residues. The CDR3 coding sequence is TGTGCCACTAAAGAGGGACAGGGGATAGGGGGACGAGTTTCCGGGCAGTACTTC. Its protein product is CATKEGQGIGGRVSGQYF. Together with reference TRBV15 and TRBJ2-7, the CDR3 gives the full variable domain: DAMVIQNPRYQVTQFGKPVTLSCSQTLNHNVMYWYQQKSSQAPKLLFHYYDKDFNNEADTPDNFQSRRPNTSFCFLDIRSPGLGDTAMYLCATKEGQGIGGRVSGQYFGPGTRLTVT.

This clonotype was found a few times. The rearrangement links TRBV9 to TRBJ1-2; a possible D gene is TRBD1 (5 bases). Looked up from germline, CDR1 is SGDLS and CDR2 is YYNGEE. V was pared by 1 base and J by 3 bases, with 16 bases between. The CDR3 runs 16 residues. The CDR3 loop reads CASSVRAGFGDYGYTF. CDR3 DNA: TGTGCCAGCAGCGTAAGGGCAGGGTTTGGGGACTATGGCTACACCTTC.

This chain uses TRBV29-1 with TRBJ2-3; no clear D gene. The germline V gene has CDR1 SQVTM and CDR2 ANQGSEA. The CDR3 sequence is 13 residues long. The germline V and J ends were trimmed by 5 bases and 4 bases, with 13 bases remaining between them. CDR3 loop: CSVISVDPDTQYF. In DNA, the CDR3 is TGCAGCGTTATAAGTGTTGATCCAGATACGCAGTATTTT.

V gene TRBV11-3 combines with J gene TRBJ1-1; no definite D call. Germline loops: CDR1 SGHNT, CDR2 YENEEA. Trimming stripped 5 bases from V and 1 base from J, with 8 bases between. This CDR3 has 13 amino acids. In DNA form, the CDR3 reads TGTGCCAGCAGCGGTAGTGGGAACACTGAAGCTTTCTTT. It yields the protein CASSGSGNTEAFF.

The rearrangement links TRBV2 to TRBJ2-1; 12 bases are shared with TRBD2. The ends lost 1 base at V and 4 bases at J; junction bases unmatched: 2. Germline V gene sequence: CDR1 SNHLY, CDR2 FYNNEI. The CDR3 runs to 16 residues. This CDR3 is CASSEDGLAGYNEQFF. For the CDR3, the DNA is TGTGCCAGCAGTGAAGACGGACTAGCGGGATACAATGAGCAGTTCTTC. Drawing the rest from reference TRBV2 and TRBJ2-1, the complete variable domain is EPEVTQTPSHQVTQMGQEVILRCVPISNHLYFYWYRQILGQKVEFLVSFYNNEISEKSEIFDDQFSVERPDGSNFTLKIRSTKLEDSAMYFCASSEDGLAGYNEQFFGPGTRLTVL.

The rearrangement links TRBV20-1 to TRBJ2-2; D gene unclear. V was pared by 4 bases and J by 1 base, with 10 bases between. This CDR3 has 14 amino acids. Germline CDR1 reads DFQATT; CDR2 reads SNEGSKA (reference sequence). In DNA form, the CDR3 reads TGCAGTGCTATCGGACGGTTGAACACCGGGGAGCTGTTTTTT. Encoded protein: CSAIGRLNTGELFF.

This chain connects TRBV3-1 to TRBJ2-5; D not resolved. Germline V CDR1 and CDR2: LGHDT, YNNKEL (reference sequence). V dropped 1 base and J dropped 4 bases, with 7 bases sitting between them. This CDR3 contains 13 residues. This chain's CDR3 is CASSQGSVETQYF. The CDR3 coding sequence is TGTGCCAGCAGCCAAGGATCCGTAGAGACCCAGTACTTC.

This clonotype was seen more than once but under ten times. The chain joins TRBV7-2 to TRBJ1-5; 10 positions agree with TRBD1. The junction had 12 bases not matched to a gene; V was cut back by 6 bases and J by 4 bases. The germline V gene encodes CDR1 SGHTA and CDR2 FQGNSA. This CDR3 comprises 17 residues. CDR3 sequence: CASRALSGTGVNQPQHF. DNA of the CDR3: TGTGCCAGCAGGGCCCTTTCCGGGACAGGGGTTAATCAGCCCCAGCATTTT.

This chain joins TRBV5-1 and TRBJ2-1, with 8 bases lining up with TRBD2. V shed 4 bases, J shed 5 bases, and the junction held 14 bases outside the gene matches. Germline V gene lookup returns CDR1 SGHRS and CDR2 YFSETQ. CDR3 size: 17 residues. CDR3 nucleotide sequence: TGCGCCAGCAGCCCCTCGCGGGGGGCAGGGGCGAACAATGAGCAGTTCTTC. Protein sequence: CASSPSRGAGANNEQFF.